The 13 T cell receptor beta chains given below trace back to one sample, sequenced in a study of early T cells in non-severe SARS-CoV-2 infection. One entry per CDR3 protein, called by TCRdb with MiXCR from the 5' RACE reads. The repertoire consists of 56,000 or so distinct CDR3 sequences, with about 10% occurring once and the leading ten covering approximately 6.5%. The specimen sequenced was whole blood. These receptors were obtained from an adult who was a healthcare worker with PCR-confirmed SARS-CoV-2 infection or an uninfected control (not recorded which).

This clonotype was seen many times. The chain recombines TRBV7-8 with TRBJ2-6; a possible D gene is TRBD2 (5 bases). V was cut by 1 base and J by 0 bases, with 16 bases left in between. The CDR3 runs to 19 residues. Germline V gene sequence: CDR1 SGHVS, CDR2 FQNEAQ. CDR3 protein: CASSLGVAGGISGANVLTF. CDR3 bases: TGTGCCAGCAGCTTAGGGGTGGCAGGAGGAATCTCTGGGGCCAACGTCCTGACTTTC.

This clonotype was counted between two and nine times. The rearrangement links TRBV10-3 to TRBJ2-7; 8 nucleotides align to TRBD1. CDR1 and CDR2 from the germline V gene are ENHRY and SYGVKD. The CDR3 covers 14 residues. The V and J ends lost 5 bases and 3 bases, in that order; junction bases with no gene match: 6. The CDR3 here is CAISSTTGDYEQYF. DNA of the CDR3: TGTGCCATCAGTTCCACGACAGGGGACTACGAGCAGTACTTC.

This clonotype turned up a few times. The genes are TRBV6-2 or TRBV6-3 and TRBJ2-1, with 11 nucleotides matching TRBD2. V shed 1 base and J 6 bases; nucleotides not matched to a gene: 8. This CDR3 is built from 17 residues. CDR1 is MNHEY and CDR2 is SVGEGT in the germline V gene. CDR3 sequence: CASSYFASGRRGNEQFF. In DNA, the CDR3 is TGTGCCAGCAGTTACTTCGCTAGCGGGAGGAGGGGCAATGAGCAGTTCTTC.

This clonotype was found many times. The chain is built from TRBV18 and TRBJ2-7; 10 bases match TRBD1. Germline CDR1 KGHSH, CDR2 LQKENI. The V segment lost 6 bases and the J segment 5 bases; nucleotides outside the gene matches: 4. The CDR3 has 13 amino acids. The CDR3 bases are TGTGCCAGCTCCCAGGGACAGGGGAACGAGCAGTACTTC. Protein product: CASSQGQGNEQYF.

This clonotype was detected ten times or more. This rearrangement joins TRBV18 to TRBJ2-3, with 7 bases matching TRBD1. This CDR3 contains 13 residues. The germline V gene has CDR1 KGHSH and CDR2 LQKENI. V lost 10 bases, J lost 4 bases, and 8 bases stayed unmatched. For the CDR3, the DNA is TGTGCCACCAGGGGGTTCGTGCCAGATACGCAGTATTTT. It yields the protein CATRGFVPDTQYF.

This clonotype has a handful of counts. The chain is built from TRBV9 and TRBJ2-7; a weak D match, TRBD1 (6 bases). V gave up 4 bases and J gave up 0 bases, with 11 bases separating them. Germline CDR1 and CDR2: SGDLS and YYNGEE. This CDR3 contains 14 residues. The CDR3 here is CASSPRDTSYEQYF. In DNA form, the CDR3 reads TGTGCCAGCAGCCCCCGGGACACCTCCTACGAGCAGTACTTC.

This chain joins TRBV5-1 and TRBJ2-7; TRBD2 matches at 12 bases. The CDR3 contains 15 residues. Germline CDR1 SGHRS, CDR2 YFSETQ. J was trimmed by 4 bases and V by 5 bases; bases with no gene match: 7. CDR3 loop: CASSNKTSGSYEQYF. CDR3 in DNA: TGCGCCAGCAGTAACAAGACTAGCGGGAGTTACGAGCAGTACTTC.

This clonotype came up a few times. The rearrangement joins TRBV29-1 to TRBJ2-3; TRBD1 is a possible D gene (5 bases). Trimming left V 4 bases short and J 0 bases short, with 11 bases between. Germline lookup yields CDR1 SQVTM and CDR2 ANQGSEA. This CDR3 has 14 residues. CDR3 sequence reads: CSVASGLSTDTQYF. The CDR3 nucleotides read TGCAGCGTTGCCTCAGGGTTAAGCACAGATACGCAGTATTTT.

This clonotype was picked up many times. The chain employs TRBV2 and TRBJ2-3, with 12 bases fitting TRBD2. V was clipped by 6 bases and J by 2 bases; unmatched bases: 6. CDR3 length: 16 residues. The germline V gene has CDR1 SNHLY and CDR2 FYNNEI. This chain's CDR3 is CASRARLAGDTDTQYF. The CDR3 DNA is TGTGCCAGCAGGGCCAGACTAGCGGGAGACACAGATACGCAGTATTTT.

This clonotype was found a few times. The V call is TRBV5-1, the J call TRBJ2-1, with TRBD2 matching over 8 bases. The CDR3 contains 17 residues. Germline loops: CDR1 SGHRS, CDR2 YFSETQ. J lost 3 bases, V lost 2 bases, and 10 bases had no gene match. CDR3 amino acids: CASSFLGAGGGYNEQFF. For the CDR3, the DNA is TGCGCCAGCAGCTTTTTGGGGGCGGGAGGAGGCTACAATGAGCAGTTCTTC.

This clonotype has more than one count but fewer than ten. CDR3 amino acids: CSADPSVPSYEQYF. CDR3 coding DNA: TGCAGTGCTGATCCTAGCGTCCCTTCCTACGAGCAGTACTTC. The rearrangement joins TRBV20-1 to TRBJ2-7; D is possibly TRBD2 (6 bases). The germline CDR1 and CDR2 sequences are DFQATT and SNEGSKA (reference sequence). CDR3 length equals 14 residues. Trimming shortened V by 5 bases and J by 1 base, and 15 bases separated the two germline ends.

This clonotype came up a few times. The chain employs TRBV3-1 and TRBJ1-1, with a weak D call TRBD1 (5 bases). Germline V lookup: CDR1 LGHDT, CDR2 YNNKEL (reference sequence). CDR3 size: 14 residues. V gave up 5 bases and J gave up 1 base, with 11 bases separating them. For the CDR3, the DNA is TGTGCCAGCAGCTACGGGACGGGGAACACTGAAGCTTTCTTT. It specifies CASSYGTGNTEAFF.

This clonotype was counted many times. This chain uses TRBV7-8 with TRBJ1-1, with D uncertain. The length of the CDR3 is 13 residues. V gave up 0 bases and J gave up 5 bases, with 7 bases separating them. Germline V lookup: CDR1 SGHVS, CDR2 FQNEAQ. DNA of the CDR3: TGTGCCAGCAGCTTAGCCCTATGGACTGAAGCTTTCTTT. This codes for CASSLALWTEAFF.